Shown below are 9 T cell receptor beta chains from a single sample sequenced in a study of OX40 agonist ivuxolimab in advanced cancers. The method was immunoSEQ multiplex PCR; TCRdb's version includes in-frame clones alone and lacks a portion of them. The table includes 40,000 or so clones, around four fifths detected once. The sequenced sample was CD4+ or CD8+ T cells sorted from blood, obtained in a trial of the OX40 agonist ivuxolimab. The source is an adult with an advanced solid tumor such as melanoma, head and neck, liver or kidney cancer.

The gene calls are TRBV2 and TRBJ1-1; possible D gene TRBD1, 5 bases. The V gene lost 0 bases and the J gene lost 5 bases, with 10 bases spanning the gap. Germline V gene data show CDR1 as SNHLY and CDR2 as FYNNEI. The CDR3 covers 14 residues. The CDR3 nucleotides are TGTGCCAGCAGTGAAGCGCAGGGAGGGACTGAAGCTTTCTTT. Amino acid sequence: CASSEAQGGTEAFF.

This clone came up a few times. The rearrangement links TRBV7-8 to TRBJ2-7; 9 nucleotides agree with TRBD2. Germline loops: CDR1 SGHVS, CDR2 FQNEAQ. The CDR3 contains 15 residues. The junction had 8 bases not matched to a gene; V was cut back by 4 bases and J by 4 bases. As DNA, the CDR3 is TGTGCCAGCAGCTCACGCCGACTAGCGGCTTACGAGCAGTACTTC. Translating it yields CASSSRRLAAYEQYF.

The chain is built from TRBV19 and TRBJ1-2, with 7 positions matching TRBD1. This CDR3 has 17 amino acids. V shed 9 bases and J 0 bases; nucleotides not matched to a gene: 16. Germline CDR1 is LNHDA and CDR2 is SQIVND (reference sequence). The CDR3 reads CASRPGTVRQANYGYTF. CDR3 nucleotides: TGTGCCAGCCGACCCGGGACAGTCCGTCAAGCTAACTATGGCTACACCTTC.

This clone was recorded once. V is TRBV29-1 and J is TRBJ2-5, with D possibly TRBD1 on 5 matching bases. The end of the DNA aligns better with TRBJ2-7, so the J call may be wrong. Germline V gene sequence: CDR1 SQVTM, CDR2 ANQGSEA. CDR3 length: 12 amino acids. The chain's CDR3 is CSVLTQGHEQYF. The CDR3 bases are TGCAGCGTGCTGACCCAGGGCCACGAGCAGTACTTC.

This clone was seen just once. The CDR3 region is CASSSGTTDTQYF. In nucleotides, the CDR3 is TGTGCCAGTAGTAGCGGGACTACAGATACGCAGTATTTT. The chain carries TRBV19 and TRBJ2-3; D is possibly TRBD2 (6 bases). Germline V gives CDR1 LNHDA, CDR2 SQIVND (reference sequence). The CDR3 is 13 amino acids. Trimming took 4 bases from V and 3 from J, leaving 8 bases between them. The complete variable domain, with remaining parts taken from reference TRBV19 and TRBJ2-3, reads DGGITQSPKYLFRKEGQNVTLSCEQNLNHDAMYWYRQDPGQGLRLIYYSQIVNDFQKGDIAEGYSVSREKKESFPLTVTSAQKNPTAFYLCASSSGTTDTQYFGPGTRLTVL.

The chain uses TRBV9 and TRBJ1-4, with TRBD1 identical over 8 bases. Germline CDR1 is SGDLS and CDR2 is YYNGEE. CDR3 size: 18 residues. The V and J ends lost 1 base and 6 bases, in that order; junction bases with no gene match: 14. CDR3 sequence reads: CASSVSRDRPDSYEKLFF. CDR3 nucleotides: TGTGCCAGCAGCGTATCTAGGGACAGGCCAGACTCTTATGAAAAACTGTTTTTT. The whole variable domain, filled in from reference TRBV9 and TRBJ1-4, reads DSGVTQTPKHLITATGQRVTLRCSPRSGDLSVYWYQQSLDQGLQFLIQYYNGEERAKGNILERFSAQQFPDLHSELNLSSLELGDSALYFCASSVSRDRPDSYEKLFFGSGTQLSVL.

This chain uses TRBV29-1 with TRBJ2-1; D might be TRBD1 (6 bases). The CDR3 consists of 17 residues. CDR1 SQVTM and CDR2 ANQGSEA come from the germline V gene. V was clipped by 1 base and J by 4 bases, with 20 bases between them. This CDR3 is CSVEALRTGPIYNEQFF. In nucleotides, the CDR3 is TGCAGCGTTGAAGCCCTCCGAACAGGGCCCATTTACAATGAGCAGTTCTTC.

The chain recombines TRBV7-9 with TRBJ2-5; the D is unclear. Germline-derived CDR1 and CDR2 are SEHNR and FQNEAQ (reference sequence). The CDR3 extends over 13 amino acids. V was cut by 5 bases and J by 5 bases, with 12 bases left in between. The CDR3 is CASSMISEETQYF. For the CDR3, the DNA is TGTGCCAGCAGCATGATATCAGAGGAGACCCAGTACTTC.

This chain uses TRBV4-1 with TRBJ2-3; 10 nucleotides align to TRBD2. Germline loops: CDR1 MGHRA, CDR2 YSYEKL. The CDR3 is made up of 18 amino acids. V lost 2 bases to trimming and J lost 2 bases; unmatched junction nucleotides: 10. The CDR3 DNA is TGCGCCAGCAGCCAACTAAAAATAGCGGGGGGATACACAGATACGCAGTATTTT. Encoded protein: CASSQLKIAGGYTDTQYF.